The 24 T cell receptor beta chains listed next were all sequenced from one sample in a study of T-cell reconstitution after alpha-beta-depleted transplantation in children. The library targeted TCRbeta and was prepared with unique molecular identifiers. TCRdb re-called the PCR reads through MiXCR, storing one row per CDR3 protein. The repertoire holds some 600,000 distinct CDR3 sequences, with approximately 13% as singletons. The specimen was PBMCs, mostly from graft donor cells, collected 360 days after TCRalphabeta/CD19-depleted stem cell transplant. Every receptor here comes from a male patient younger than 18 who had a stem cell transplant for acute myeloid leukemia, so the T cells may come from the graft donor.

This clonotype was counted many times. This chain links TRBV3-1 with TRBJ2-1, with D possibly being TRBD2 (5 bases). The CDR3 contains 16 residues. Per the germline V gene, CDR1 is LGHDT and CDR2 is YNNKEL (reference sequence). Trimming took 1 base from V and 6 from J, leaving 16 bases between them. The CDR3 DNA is TGTGCCAGCAGCCAAGCGGGAACTTCTTTTCCCAATGAGCAGTTCTTC. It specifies CASSQAGTSFPNEQFF.

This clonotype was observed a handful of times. In nucleotides, the CDR3 is TGTGCCATCAGTGGCCCAGGGGGGGTTTACGAGCAGTACTTC. This translates into CAISGPGGVYEQYF. This chain uses TRBV10-3 with TRBJ2-7; tentatively, D is TRBD1 or TRBD2 (7 bases each). V lost 4 bases and J 4 bases, leaving 14 bases between the germline ends. Germline-derived CDR1 and CDR2 are ENHRY and SYGVKD. CDR3 length: 14 residues.

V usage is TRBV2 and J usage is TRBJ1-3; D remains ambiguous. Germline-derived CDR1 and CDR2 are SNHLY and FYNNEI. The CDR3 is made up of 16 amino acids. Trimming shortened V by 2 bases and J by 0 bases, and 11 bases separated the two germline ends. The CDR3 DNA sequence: TGTGCCAGCAGTGAAACCGGGATCTACTCTGGAAACACCATATATTTT. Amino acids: CASSETGIYSGNTIYF.

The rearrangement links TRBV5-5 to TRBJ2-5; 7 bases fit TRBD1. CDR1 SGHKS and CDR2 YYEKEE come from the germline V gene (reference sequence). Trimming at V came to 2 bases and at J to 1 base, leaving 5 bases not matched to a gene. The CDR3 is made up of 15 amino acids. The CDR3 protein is CASSFGTAPQETQYF. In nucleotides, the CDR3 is TGTGCCAGCAGCTTCGGGACAGCACCCCAAGAGACCCAGTACTTC.

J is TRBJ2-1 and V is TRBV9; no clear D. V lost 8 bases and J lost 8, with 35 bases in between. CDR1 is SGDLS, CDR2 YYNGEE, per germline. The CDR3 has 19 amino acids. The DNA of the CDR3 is TGTGCCAGAATGTTCGAGGTCTTTATAGGTACGTCTGGGAACGATGAGCAGTTCTTC. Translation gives CARMFEVFIGTSGNDEQFF.

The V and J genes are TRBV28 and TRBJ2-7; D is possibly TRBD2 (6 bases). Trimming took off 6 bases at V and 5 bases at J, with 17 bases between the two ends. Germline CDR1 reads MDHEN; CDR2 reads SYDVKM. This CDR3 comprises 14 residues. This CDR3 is CASRRRDSHHEQYF. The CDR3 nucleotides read TGTGCCAGCAGACGCCGGGACTCCCACCACGAGCAGTACTTC.

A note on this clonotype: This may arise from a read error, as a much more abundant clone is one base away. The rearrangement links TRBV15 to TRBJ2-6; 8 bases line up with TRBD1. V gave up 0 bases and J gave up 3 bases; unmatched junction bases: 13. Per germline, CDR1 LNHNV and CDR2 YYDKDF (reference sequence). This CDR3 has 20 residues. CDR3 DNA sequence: TGTGCCACCAGCAGAGATGAAGGCAGGGGGCCGTTGATTGGGGCCAACGTCCTGACTTTC. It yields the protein CATSRDEGRGPLIGANVLTF. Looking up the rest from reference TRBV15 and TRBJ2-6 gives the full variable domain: DAMVIQNPRYQVTQFGKPVTLSCSQTLNHNVMYWYQQKSSQAPKLLFHYYDKDFNNEADTPDNFQSRRPNTSFCFLDIRSPGLGDTAMYLCATSRDEGRGPLIGANVLTFGAGSRLTVL.

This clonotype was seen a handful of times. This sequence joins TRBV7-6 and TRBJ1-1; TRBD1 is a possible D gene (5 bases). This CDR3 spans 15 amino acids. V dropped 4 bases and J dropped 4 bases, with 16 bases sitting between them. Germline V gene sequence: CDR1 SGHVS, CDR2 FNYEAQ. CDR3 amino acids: CASSSHLRGGTEAFF. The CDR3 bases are TGTGCCAGCAGCTCTCACCTTCGCGGGGGCACTGAAGCTTTCTTT.

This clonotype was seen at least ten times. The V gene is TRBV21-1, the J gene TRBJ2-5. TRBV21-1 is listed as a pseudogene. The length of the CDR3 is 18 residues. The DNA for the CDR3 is TGTGCCAGCAGCAAAAGGTCGTCGGCGACCGTGAAGGTAGAGACCCAGTACTTC. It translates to CASSKRSSATVKVETQYF.

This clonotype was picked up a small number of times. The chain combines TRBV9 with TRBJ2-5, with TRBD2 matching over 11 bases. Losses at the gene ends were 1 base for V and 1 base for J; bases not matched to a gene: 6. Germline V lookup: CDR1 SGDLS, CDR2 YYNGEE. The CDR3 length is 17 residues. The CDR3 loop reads CASSVSQGLAAQETQYF. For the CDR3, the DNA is TGTGCCAGCAGCGTAAGCCAGGGACTAGCGGCCCAAGAGACCCAGTACTTC.

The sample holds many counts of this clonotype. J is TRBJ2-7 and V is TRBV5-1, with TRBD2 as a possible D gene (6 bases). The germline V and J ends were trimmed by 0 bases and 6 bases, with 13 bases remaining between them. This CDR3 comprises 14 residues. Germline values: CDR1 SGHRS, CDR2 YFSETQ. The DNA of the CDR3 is TGCGCCAGCAGCTTGGCGGAGGGAACAGGCGAGCAGTACTTC. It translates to CASSLAEGTGEQYF. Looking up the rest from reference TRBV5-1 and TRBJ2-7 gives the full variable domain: KAGVTQTPRYLIKTRGQQVTLSCSPISGHRSVSWYQQTPGQGLQFLFEYFSETQRNKGNFPGRFSGRQFSNSRSEMNVSTLELGDSALYLCASSLAEGTGEQYFGPGTRLTVT.

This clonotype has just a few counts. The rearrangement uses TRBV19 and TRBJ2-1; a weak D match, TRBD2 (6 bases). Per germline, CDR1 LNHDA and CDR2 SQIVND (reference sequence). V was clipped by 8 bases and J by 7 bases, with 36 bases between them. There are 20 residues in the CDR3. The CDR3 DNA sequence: TGTGCCAGTTCTCTCCAAAATCTCCCCTTTTGGCGGGAAAAGGGGAATGAGCAGTTCTTC. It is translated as CASSLQNLPFWREKGNEQFF.

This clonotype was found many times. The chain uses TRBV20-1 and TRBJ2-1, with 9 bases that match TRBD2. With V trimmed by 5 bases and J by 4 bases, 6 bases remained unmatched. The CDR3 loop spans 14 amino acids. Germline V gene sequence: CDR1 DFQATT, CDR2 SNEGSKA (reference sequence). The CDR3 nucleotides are TGCAGTGCTGACGGGACTAGCCTTTACAATGAGCAGTTCTTC. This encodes CSADGTSLYNEQFF.

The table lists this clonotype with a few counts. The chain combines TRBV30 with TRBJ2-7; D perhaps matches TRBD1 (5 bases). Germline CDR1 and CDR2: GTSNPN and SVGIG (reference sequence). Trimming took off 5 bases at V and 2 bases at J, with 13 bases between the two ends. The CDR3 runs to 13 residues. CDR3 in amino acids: CAWEIRQTYEQYF. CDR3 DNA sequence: TGTGCCTGGGAGATCCGACAGACCTACGAGCAGTACTTC.

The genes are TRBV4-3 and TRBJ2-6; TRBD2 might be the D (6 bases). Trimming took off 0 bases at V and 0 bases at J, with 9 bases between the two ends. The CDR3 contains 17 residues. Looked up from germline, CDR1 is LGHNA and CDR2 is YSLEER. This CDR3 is CASSQEDSGSGANVLTF. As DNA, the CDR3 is TGCGCCAGCAGCCAAGAGGATAGCGGCTCTGGGGCCAACGTCCTGACTTTC.

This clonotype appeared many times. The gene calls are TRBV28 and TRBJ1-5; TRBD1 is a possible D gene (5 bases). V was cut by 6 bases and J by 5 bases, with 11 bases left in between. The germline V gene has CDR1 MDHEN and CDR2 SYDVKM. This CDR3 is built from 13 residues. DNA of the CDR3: TGTGCCAGCAGAACATTAGGGGATCAGCCCCAGCATTTT. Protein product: CASRTLGDQPQHF.

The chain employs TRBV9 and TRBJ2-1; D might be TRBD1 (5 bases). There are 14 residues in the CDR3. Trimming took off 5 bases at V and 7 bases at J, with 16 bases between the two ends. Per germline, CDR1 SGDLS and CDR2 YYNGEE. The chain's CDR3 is CASRPFQAGNEQFF. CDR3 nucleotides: TGTGCCAGCAGGCCTTTCCAGGCAGGGAATGAGCAGTTCTTC.

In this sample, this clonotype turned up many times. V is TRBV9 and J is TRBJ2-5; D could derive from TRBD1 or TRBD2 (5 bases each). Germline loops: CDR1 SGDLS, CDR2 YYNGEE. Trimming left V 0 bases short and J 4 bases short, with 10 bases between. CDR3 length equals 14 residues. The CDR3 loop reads CASSVGAGRETQYF. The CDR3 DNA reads TGTGCCAGCAGCGTAGGGGCAGGGAGAGAGACCCAGTACTTC.

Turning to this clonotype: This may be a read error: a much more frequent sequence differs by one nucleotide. CDR3 nucleotide sequence: TGCTGTGCACCGACCCCGACCAGTTGGCGGGGAGACCCACGGAGGTTCTTC. The encoded protein is CCAPTPTSWRGDPRRFF. J is TRBJ2-1 and V is TRBV20-1, with D perhaps matching TRBD2 (6 bases). Germline V gene data show CDR1 as DFQATT and CDR2 as SNEGSKA (reference sequence). The CDR3 has 17 amino acids.

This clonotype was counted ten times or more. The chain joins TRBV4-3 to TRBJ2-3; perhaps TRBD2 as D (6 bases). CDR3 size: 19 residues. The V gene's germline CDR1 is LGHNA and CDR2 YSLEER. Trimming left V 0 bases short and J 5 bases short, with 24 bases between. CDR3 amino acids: CASSQDRPLGGGPGDTQYF. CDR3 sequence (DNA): TGCGCCAGCAGCCAAGACCGCCCCCTTGGGGGAGGCCCGGGAGATACGCAGTATTTT.

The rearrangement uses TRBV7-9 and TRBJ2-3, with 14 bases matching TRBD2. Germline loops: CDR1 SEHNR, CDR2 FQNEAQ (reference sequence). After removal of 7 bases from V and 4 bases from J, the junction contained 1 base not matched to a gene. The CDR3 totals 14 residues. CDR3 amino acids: CASTTSGRADTQYF. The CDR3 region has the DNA TGTGCCAGCACGACTAGCGGGAGGGCAGATACGCAGTATTTT.

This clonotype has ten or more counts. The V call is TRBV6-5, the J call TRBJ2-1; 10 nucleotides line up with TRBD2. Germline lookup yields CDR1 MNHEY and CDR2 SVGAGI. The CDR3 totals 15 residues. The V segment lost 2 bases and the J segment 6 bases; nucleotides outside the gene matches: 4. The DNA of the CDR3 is TGTGCCAGCAGTTACGGGCTAGCGGGAGTCAATGAGCAGTTCTTC. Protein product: CASSYGLAGVNEQFF.

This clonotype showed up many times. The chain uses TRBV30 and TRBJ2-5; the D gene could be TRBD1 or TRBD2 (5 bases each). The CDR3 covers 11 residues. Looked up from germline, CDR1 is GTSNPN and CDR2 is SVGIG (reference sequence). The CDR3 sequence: CAGTGQETQYF. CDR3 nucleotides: TGTGCTGGGACGGGCCAAGAGACCCAGTACTTC.

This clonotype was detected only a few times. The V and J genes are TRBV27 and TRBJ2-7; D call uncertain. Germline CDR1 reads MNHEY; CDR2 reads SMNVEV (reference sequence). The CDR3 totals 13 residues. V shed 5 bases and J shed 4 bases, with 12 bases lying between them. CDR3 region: CASSSSPIYEQYF. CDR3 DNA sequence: TGTGCCAGCAGTAGCTCCCCGATATACGAGCAGTACTTC.